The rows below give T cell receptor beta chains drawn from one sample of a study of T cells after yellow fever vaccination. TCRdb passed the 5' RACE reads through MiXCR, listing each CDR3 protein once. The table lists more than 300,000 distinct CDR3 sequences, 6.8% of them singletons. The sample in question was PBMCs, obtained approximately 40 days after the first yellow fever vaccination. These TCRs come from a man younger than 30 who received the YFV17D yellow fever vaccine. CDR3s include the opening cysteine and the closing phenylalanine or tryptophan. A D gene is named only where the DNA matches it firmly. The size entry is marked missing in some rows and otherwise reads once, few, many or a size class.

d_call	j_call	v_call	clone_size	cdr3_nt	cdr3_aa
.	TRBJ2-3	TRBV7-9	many	TGTGCCAGCAGCCCCCTCTGGGGTACGCAGTATTTT	CASSPLWGTQYF
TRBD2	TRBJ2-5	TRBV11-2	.	TGTGCCAGCAGCTTAGGACTAGCGGGGGGCCACCTGGCGGAGACCCAGTACTTC	CASSLGLAGGHLAETQYF
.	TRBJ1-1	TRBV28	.	TGTGCCAGCAGTGAATGGCCAAACACTGAAGCTTTCTTT	CASSEWPNTEAFF
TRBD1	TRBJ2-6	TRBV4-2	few	TGTGCCAGCAGCCGCTACGGACAGGGGGGCTCTGGGGCCAACGTCCTGACTTTC	CASSRYGQGGSGANVLTF
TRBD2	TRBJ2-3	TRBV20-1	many	TGCAGTGCTAGAGTCCCTCAGGGCGGGGGAGAAGATACGCAGTATTTT	CSARVPQGGGEDTQYF
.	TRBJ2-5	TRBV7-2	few	TGTGCCAGCAGCAGCAGGGTGGCGGACGAGACCCAGTACTTC	CASSSRVADETQYF
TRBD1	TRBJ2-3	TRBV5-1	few	TGCGCCAGCAGCTTTGACAGGGCCCCCCCAGATACGCAGTATTTT	CASSFDRAPPDTQYF
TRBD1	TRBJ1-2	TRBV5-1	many	TGCGCCAGCAGCTCCGACAGGGTTGGCTACACCTTC	CASSSDRVGYTF
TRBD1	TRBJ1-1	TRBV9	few	TGTGCCAGCAGCTTCGGGACAGGGTACACTGAAGCTTTCTTT	CASSFGTGYTEAFF
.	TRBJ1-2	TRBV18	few	TGTGCCAGCTCACCGGGGCGGCGAACAGGGTACGGCTACACCTTC	CASSPGRRTGYGYTF
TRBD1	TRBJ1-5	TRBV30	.	TGTGCCTGGAACGGGTACAGGGGTTGGGTTCAGCCCCAGCATTTT	CAWNGYRGWVQPQHF
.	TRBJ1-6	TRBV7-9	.	TGTGCCAGCAGCGACGAGAACAGGGTTTGGTCACCCCTCCACTTT	CASSDENRVWSPLHF
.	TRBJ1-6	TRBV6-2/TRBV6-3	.	TGTGCCAGCAGTTACTCGTCAGCTTCACCCCTCCACTTT	CASSYSSASPLHF
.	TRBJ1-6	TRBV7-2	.	TGTGCCAGCAGCTTAGGCAGGGCCGATAATTCACCCCTCCACTTT	CASSLGRADNSPLHF
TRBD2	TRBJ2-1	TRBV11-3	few	TGTGCCAGCAGCTCCCGACTAGCGGGGGGGCCTCATGAGCAGTTCTTC	CASSSRLAGGPHEQFF
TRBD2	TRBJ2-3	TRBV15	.	TGTGCCACCAGCACTACTAGCGGAACCAGCTCCATAGATACGCAGTATTTT	CATSTTSGTSSIDTQYF
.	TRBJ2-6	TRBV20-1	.	TGCAGTGCTAGAGATCGAGGGGCTGGGGCCAACGTCCTGACTTTC	CSARDRGAGANVLTF